Presented here are 25 T cell receptor beta chains from one specimen sequenced in a study of Graves' ophthalmopathy and Graves' hyperthyroidism. Amplification targeted the TCR beta CDR3 regions, with RNA transcripts as the source material. First-round RT-PCR relied on HTBI primers, and a second-round multiplex PCR came next. TCRdb re-analysed the multiplex PCR reads in MiXCR, keeping a single row per CDR3 protein. The sample yields approximately 480,000 distinct CDR3 sequences, around 14% seen once. Material for sequencing was blood. Every receptor here comes from a young woman with Graves' ophthalmopathy.

A few counts support this clonotype. This chain links TRBV12-3 or TRBV12-4 with TRBJ2-3; TRBD2 agrees at 8 bases. This CDR3 has 16 residues. The J segment lost 8 bases and the V segment lost 0 bases, leaving 10 bases of the junction unmatched. The CDR3 loop reads CASSLASGGELLTQYF. The CDR3, as DNA: TGTGCCAGCAGTTTAGCGAGCGGGGGCGAGCTACTTACGCAGTATTTT.

This clonotype was detected only a few times. At one end, the junction sequence differs from germline, possibly due to a read error. V and J are TRBV30 and TRBJ1-2; D is unclear. Germline V gene data show CDR1 as GTSNPN and CDR2 as SVGIG (reference sequence). The CDR3 is 13 amino acids. The CDR3, as DNA: TGTGCCTGGTTCTCGACTAAAAACTATGGCGACACCTTC. Translation: CAWFSTKNYGDTF.

V and J are TRBV7-3 and TRBJ2-7, with D unclear. Looked up from germline, CDR1 is SGHTA and CDR2 is FQGTGA. The CDR3 spans 13 residues. The V end lost 7 bases, the J end lost 3 bases, and 13 bases lay between the germline ends. CDR3 loop: CASNSPGSYEQYF. In nucleotides, the CDR3 is TGTGCCAGCAACTCCCCCGGCAGCTACGAGCAGTACTTC.

This clonotype was counted at least ten times. This chain connects TRBV3-1 to TRBJ2-5, with TRBD1 matching 7 bases. The CDR3 contains 17 residues. Per germline, CDR1 LGHDT and CDR2 YNNKEL (reference sequence). V was pared by 0 bases and J by 4 bases, with 11 bases of the junction left unmatched. The chain's CDR3 is CASSQEAGQAGGETQYF. The CDR3 DNA reads TGTGCCAGCAGCCAAGAGGCCGGACAGGCTGGCGGAGAGACCCAGTACTTC.

This clonotype was recorded at least ten times. The chain carries TRBV3-1 and TRBJ2-5; D is unresolved. The V end lost 3 bases, the J end lost 0 bases, and 20 bases lay between the germline ends. The CDR3 spans 18 residues. The V gene's germline CDR1 is LGHDT and CDR2 YNNKEL (reference sequence). In DNA form, the CDR3 reads TGTGCCAGCAGCCATGGAGCCAATCTGACATTGTACCAAGAGACCCAGTACTTC. This codes for CASSHGANLTLYQETQYF.

In this sample, this clonotype turned up many times. This chain links TRBV7-2 with TRBJ2-7; D might be TRBD1 or TRBD2, each matching 5 bases. Per germline, CDR1 SGHTA and CDR2 FQGNSA. This CDR3 is 14 amino acids long. V lost 6 bases and J 4 bases, leaving 16 bases between the germline ends. The CDR3 loop reads CASSPAGTLYEQYF. CDR3 in DNA: TGTGCCAGCAGTCCTGCCGGGACGCTTTACGAGCAGTACTTC.

This clonotype was counted at least ten times. The chain couples TRBV11-2 to TRBJ1-6; 9 nucleotides line up with TRBD1. CDR1 and CDR2 (germline): SGHAT, FQNNGV. Losses at the gene ends were 3 bases for V and 10 bases for J; bases not matched to a gene: 4. This CDR3 has 14 amino acids. CDR3 coding DNA: TGTGCCAGCAGCTTGAGGGACAGGGTCTCACCCCTCCACTTT. Translated, it gives CASSLRDRVSPLHF.

The sample holds many counts of this clonotype. The chain carries TRBV2 and TRBJ1-5; D is perhaps TRBD1 (5 bases). Germline V CDR1 and CDR2: SNHLY, FYNNEI. V was clipped by 4 bases and J by 4 bases, with 14 bases between them. The CDR3 runs to 15 residues. As DNA, the CDR3 is TGTGCCAGCAGTGCCTTCCAGCAGGGTAATCAGCCCCAGCATTTT. As protein: CASSAFQQGNQPQHF.

This clonotype was counted many times. CDR3 bases: TGTGCCAGCAGTTACTCGACCCCACAGGGATCACCCCTCCACTTT. Residues: CASSYSTPQGSPLHF. The rearrangement links TRBV6-5 to TRBJ1-6; D possibly corresponds to TRBD1 (6 bases). Germline CDR1 reads MNHEY; CDR2 reads SVGAGI. The CDR3 consists of 15 residues. The V end was cut by 0 bases, the J end by 10 bases, with 13 bases between.

Ten or more counts support this clonotype. The chain couples TRBV15 to TRBJ1-3; D uncertain. CDR1 and CDR2 from the germline V gene are LNHNV and YYDKDF (reference sequence). V was shortened by 0 bases and J by 16 bases, with 16 bases between the two germline ends. The CDR3 is 13 residues long. The CDR3 coding sequence is TGTGCCACCAGCAGAGATCTCCCCTCCATTCCGTATTTT. Protein: CATSRDLPSIPYF.

At least ten counts were recorded for this clonotype. The V call is TRBV6-1, the J call TRBJ1-6; D may be TRBD1 (5 bases). V gave up 1 base and J gave up 8 bases, with 9 bases separating them. CDR1 and CDR2 (germline): MNHNS, SASEGT. This CDR3 has 14 residues. CDR3 in DNA: TGTGCCAGCAGTGAAGGGGTCAGGGATTCACCCCTCCACTTT. Its translation is CASSEGVRDSPLHF.

This clonotype showed up just once. The rearrangement joins TRBV12-3 or TRBV12-4 to TRBJ2-5; 7 bases line up with TRBD2. V was pared by 4 bases and J by 0 bases, with 2 bases of the junction left unmatched. The CDR3 covers 14 residues. DNA for the CDR3: TGTGCCAGCAGTTATGGGACTAACCAAGAGACCCAGTACTTC. Translation: CASSYGTNQETQYF.

This clonotype has a count of ten or more. The chain is built from TRBV6-5 and TRBJ2-7, with D possibly being TRBD1 (6 bases). V lost 6 bases to trimming and J lost 2 bases, with 14 bases between them. CDR3 length: 14 amino acids. CDR1 MNHEY and CDR2 SVGAGI come from the germline V gene. The chain's CDR3 is CASRYDRPPYEQYF. In DNA, the CDR3 is TGTGCCAGCAGATACGACAGGCCGCCCTACGAGCAGTACTTC.

Ten or more counts support this clonotype. The rearrangement links TRBV6-1 to TRBJ2-7, with a weak D call TRBD1 (6 bases). CDR1 and CDR2 from the germline V gene are MNHNS and SASEGT. Trimming took off 6 bases at V and 2 bases at J, with 14 bases between the two ends. The CDR3 contains 14 residues. This CDR3 is CASSPVQGAYEQYF. The CDR3 DNA sequence: TGTGCCAGCAGCCCGGTACAGGGAGCCTACGAGCAGTACTTC.

This clonotype turned up a few times. The CDR3 bases are TGTGCCAGCAGCGAAGGACGGCCCCTCGGGTCTTACGAGCAGTACTTC. It is translated as CASSEGRPLGSYEQYF. The gene calls are TRBV13 and TRBJ2-7; D unresolved. Trimming removed 5 bases at V and 4 bases at J, with 21 bases between. Per germline, CDR1 PRHDT and CDR2 FYEKMQ (reference sequence). The CDR3 totals 16 residues.

The V gene is TRBV12-3 or TRBV12-4, the J gene TRBJ1-2, with D unclear. The V gene lost 7 bases and the J gene lost 7 bases, with 16 bases spanning the gap. The CDR3 sequence is 13 residues long. The CDR3 sequence is CASNTPGSLGYTF. For the CDR3, the DNA is TGTGCCAGCAACACTCCGGGCTCGCTTGGCTACACCTTC.

This clonotype appeared a few times. One end of the junction fails to match germline, which may point to a read error. This chain links TRBV12-3 or TRBV12-4 with TRBJ2-7; 9 bases line up with TRBD1. The CDR3 covers 14 residues. The CDR3 sequence is CASSRTGVTYKQYF. DNA for the CDR3: TGTGCCAGCAGCCGGACAGGGGTAACCTACAAGCAGTACTTC.

This clonotype was seen only a few times. The chain carries TRBV28 and TRBJ2-5, with TRBD2 matching over 7 bases. Per germline, CDR1 MDHEN and CDR2 SYDVKM. The CDR3 is 14 residues long. V lost 5 bases, J lost 5 bases, and 8 bases stayed unmatched. The CDR3 region has the DNA TGTGCCAGCAGTCCGCAGGCCGGGGGGGAGACCCAGTACTTC. Translating it yields CASSPQAGGETQYF.

At least ten counts were recorded for this clonotype. J is TRBJ1-1 and V is TRBV18; D not resolved. From germline, CDR1 is KGHSH and CDR2 LQKENI. The CDR3 is 13 amino acids. V lost 1 base, J lost 5 bases, and 8 bases lay in between. The CDR3 bases are TGTGCCAGCTCACCACAAGGTTCTACTGAAGCTTTCTTT. It yields the protein CASSPQGSTEAFF.

Ten or more counts support this clonotype. The chain links TRBV2 to TRBJ1-2; 7 nucleotides align to TRBD1. CDR3 length: 13 amino acids. The trim removed 4 bases at V and 7 bases at J, leaving 6 bases unmatched. Germline V lookup: CDR1 SNHLY, CDR2 FYNNEI. Here the CDR3 DNA reads TGTGCCAGCAGTGCCCAGACAGGGTCTGGCTACACCTTC. Translation gives CASSAQTGSGYTF. Supplemented by reference TRBV2 and TRBJ1-2, the full variable domain reads EPEVTQTPSHQVTQMGQEVILRCVPISNHLYFYWYRQILGQKVEFLVSFYNNEISEKSEIFDDQFSVERPDGSNFTLKIRSTKLEDSAMYFCASSAQTGSGYTFGSGTRLTVV.

The sample holds many counts of this clonotype. V and J are TRBV6-5 and TRBJ1-1, with TRBD1 identical over 7 bases. Trimming cost V 4 bases and J 0 bases; bases outside gene matches: 11. The CDR3 has 17 residues. Germline lookup yields CDR1 MNHEY and CDR2 SVGAGI. The CDR3 coding sequence is TGTGCCAGCAGTTTAAGATCCGGGACAGAACTGAACACTGAAGCTTTCTTT. It codes for CASSLRSGTELNTEAFF.

For this clonotype: Likely a read error: the CDR3 ends without its conserved phenylalanine or tryptophan. The genes are TRBV12-3 or TRBV12-4 and TRBJ1-1; possibly TRBD1 for D (5 bases). This CDR3 region has 14 residues. Trimming removed 4 bases from V and 0 bases from J, with 9 bases in between. The CDR3 nucleotides are TGTGCCAGCAGTTCGCGACAGCTGAACACTGAAGCTTTCTCT. This gives the protein CASSSRQLNTEAFS.

This clonotype was seen ten or more times. The chain has TRBV28 and TRBJ1-1, with unresolved D. Between the trimmed V and J ends, which lost 4 bases and 6 bases, there was a span of 18 bases. This CDR3 contains 15 residues. The germline V gene encodes CDR1 MDHEN and CDR2 SYDVKM. CDR3 coding DNA: TGTGCCAGCAGTTACCCGACGGAGGTTGTCGCTGAAGCTTTCTTT. As protein: CASSYPTEVVAEAFF.

This clonotype was picked up many times. The chain has TRBV27 and TRBJ1-2; D uncertain. Germline V gene data show CDR1 as MNHEY and CDR2 as SMNVEV (reference sequence). This CDR3 spans 17 amino acids. Trimming left V 2 bases short and J 1 base short, with 17 bases between. The CDR3 coding sequence is TGTGCCAGCAGTTTAAACCGTGTGGCAGCCGTTAACTATGGCTACACCTTC. Its protein is CASSLNRVAAVNYGYTF.

A remark on this clonotype: One junction end does not reproduce the germline sequence, and a read error may be involved. The chain carries TRBV11-3 and TRBJ1-2, with D possibly matching TRBD1 (5 bases). The CDR3 is 14 amino acids. Germline V gene lookup returns CDR1 SGHNT and CDR2 YENEEA. CDR3 loop: CASSPLGGGARPFF. The CDR3 coding sequence is TGTGCCAGCAGCCCCCTTGGTGGAGGGGCGAGACCCTTCTTC.